The 12 T cell receptor beta chains below all came from one sample that was sequenced in a study of neoadjuvant anti-PD-1 for oral cavity cancer. As for time point: after neoadjuvant nivolumab, at surgical resection. The protocol was immunoSEQ multiplex PCR, while the TCRdb copy is restricted to in-frame clones and leaves out a portion. The table records some 61,000 clones, approximately 81% of them present only once. Sequencing used PBMCs, obtained after nivolumab (anti-PD-1) treatment. These receptors all stem from a person between 40 and 80 years old with oral cavity squamous cell carcinoma.

This chain joins TRBV10-3 and TRBJ2-5; TRBD2 agrees at 7 bases. V lost 6 bases and J lost 4; bases outside the gene matches: 5. Germline CDR1 is ENHRY and CDR2 is SYGVKD. This CDR3 has 13 amino acids. CDR3 loop: CAIRGLEGETQYF. CDR3 coding DNA: TGTGCCATCAGAGGACTAGAGGGAGAGACCCAGTACTTC.

This chain links TRBV5-6 with TRBJ1-2; 7 bases align to TRBD1. CDR3 length: 14 amino acids. Germline CDR1 SGHDT, CDR2 YYEEEE. Unmatched junction bases numbered 6, after V lost 0 bases and J lost 7 bases. The CDR3 sequence is CASSLAQGVGGYTF. The DNA for the CDR3 is TGTGCCAGCAGCTTGGCCCAGGGGGTAGGTGGCTACACCTTC.

The CDR3 loop reads CASSFGGGNSYEQYF. CDR3 nucleotide sequence: TGTGCCAGCAGTTTCGGAGGGGGCAACTCCTACGAGCAGTACTTC. The chain uses TRBV28 and TRBJ2-7; possibly TRBD1 for D (7 bases). This CDR3 is built from 15 residues. Per germline, CDR1 MDHEN and CDR2 SYDVKM. Trimming stripped 3 bases from V and 0 bases from J, with 12 bases between.

The chain links TRBV5-6 to TRBJ2-2; possible D gene TRBD1, 6 bases. The length of the CDR3 is 15 residues. Deletions cut 4 bases from V and 4 bases from J, with 14 bases between. Germline lookup yields CDR1 SGHDT and CDR2 YYEEEE. The DNA of the CDR3 is TGTGCCAGCAGCAACACAGGGTTGATCACCGGGGAGCTGTTTTTT. Amino acids: CASSNTGLITGELFF.

The chain uses TRBV6-1 and TRBJ2-5; 13 nucleotides align to TRBD2. The V gene's germline CDR1 is MNHNS and CDR2 SASEGT. This CDR3 has 15 amino acids. V dropped 8 bases and J dropped 3; count of bases not matched to a gene: 6. The CDR3 DNA reads as TGTGCCAGCCGGGGGACTAGCGGGGCAGAAGAGACCCAGTACTTC. As protein: CASRGTSGAEETQYF.

The genes are TRBV10-3 and TRBJ2-6; TRBD2 might be the D (5 bases). The V and J ends lost 0 bases and 2 bases respectively, with 5 bases between them. In germline, CDR1 is ENHRY, CDR2 SYGVKD. This CDR3 contains 15 residues. CDR3 loop: CAISESGAGANVLTF. CDR3 DNA: TGTGCCATCAGTGAGTCCGGGGCTGGGGCCAACGTCCTGACTTTC.

The rearrangement links TRBV27 to TRBJ1-3; D unclear. Germline V lookup: CDR1 MNHEY, CDR2 SMNVEV (reference sequence). The germline V and J ends were trimmed by 5 bases and 0 bases, with 8 bases remaining between them. CDR3 length: 14 residues. As DNA, the CDR3 is TGTGCCAGCAGTACTGCCAGCTCTGGAAACACCATATATTTT. Its protein is CASSTASSGNTIYF.

This clone was seen a handful of times. The gene calls are TRBV27 and TRBJ1-2, with a tentative D call TRBD1 (6 bases). This CDR3 is built from 13 residues. V was pared by 6 bases and J by 4 bases, with 12 bases between. CDR1 is MNHEY and CDR2 is SMNVEV in the germline V gene (reference sequence). The CDR3 here is CASSRDMTYGYTF. In nucleotides, the CDR3 is TGTGCCAGCAGCCGGGACATGACCTATGGCTACACCTTC.

This clone was seen at least ten times. The chain has TRBV7-9 and TRBJ2-2; D not resolved. The germline V gene has CDR1 SEHNR and CDR2 FQNEAQ (reference sequence). V was shortened by 5 bases and J by 5 bases, with 3 bases between the two germline ends. The CDR3 spans 11 residues. This CDR3 is CASSPTGELFF. The CDR3 region has the DNA TGTGCCAGCAGCCCTACCGGGGAGCTGTTTTTT. Drawing the rest from reference TRBV7-9 and TRBJ2-2, the complete variable domain is DTGVSQNPRHKITKRGQNVTFRCDPISEHNRLYWYRQTLGQGPEFLTYFQNEAQLEKSRLLSDRFSAERPKGSFSTLEIQRTEQGDSAMYLCASSPTGELFFGEGSRLTVL.

The J gene is TRBJ2-5, the V gene TRBV6-5; TRBD2 matches 7 bases. The CDR3 runs to 13 residues. Germline assignment: CDR1 MNHEY and CDR2 SVGAGI. Germline trimming cut 7 bases from V and 5 bases from J; bases unmatched to any gene: 7. As DNA, the CDR3 is TGTGCCAGCACCCCCGTCGGGAGGGAGACCCAGTACTTC. Translation gives CASTPVGRETQYF.

This clone was counted between two and nine times. The V gene is TRBV5-4, the J gene TRBJ2-3; 7 positions match TRBD1. The CDR3 length is 15 residues. CDR1 and CDR2 (germline): SGHNT, YYREEE (reference sequence). The ends lost 4 bases at V and 1 base at J; junction bases unmatched: 6. The CDR3 region has the DNA TGTGCCAGCAGCCGAGTCGGGACAGGCACAGATACGCAGTATTTT. Translated, it gives CASSRVGTGTDTQYF.

The chain couples TRBV6-5 to TRBJ1-2, with D unresolved. The germline CDR1 and CDR2 sequences are MNHEY and SVGAGI. V gave up 2 bases and J gave up 6 bases, with 10 bases separating them. The length of the CDR3 is 13 residues. DNA for the CDR3: TGTGCCAGCAGTTACAGGGTCTCTGATGGCTACACCTTC. It yields the protein CASSYRVSDGYTF.